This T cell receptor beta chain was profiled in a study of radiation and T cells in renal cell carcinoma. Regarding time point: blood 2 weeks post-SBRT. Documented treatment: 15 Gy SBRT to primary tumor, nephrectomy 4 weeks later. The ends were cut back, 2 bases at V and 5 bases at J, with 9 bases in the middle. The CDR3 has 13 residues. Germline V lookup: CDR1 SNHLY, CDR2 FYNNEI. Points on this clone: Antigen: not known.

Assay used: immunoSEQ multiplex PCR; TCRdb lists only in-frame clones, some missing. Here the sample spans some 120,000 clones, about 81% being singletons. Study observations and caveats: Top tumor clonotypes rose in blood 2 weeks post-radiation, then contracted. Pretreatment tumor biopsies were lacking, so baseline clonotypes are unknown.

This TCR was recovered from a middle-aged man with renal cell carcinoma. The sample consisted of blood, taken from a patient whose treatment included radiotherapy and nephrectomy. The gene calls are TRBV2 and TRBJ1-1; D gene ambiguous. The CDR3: CASSEFRVTEAFF. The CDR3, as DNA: TGTGCCAGCAGTGAATTCCGGGTTACTGAAGCTTTCTTT. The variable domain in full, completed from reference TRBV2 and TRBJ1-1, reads EPEVTQTPSHQVTQMGQEVILRCVPISNHLYFYWYRQILGQKVEFLVSFYNNEISEKSEIFDDQFSVERPDGSNFTLKIRSTKLEDSAMYFCASSEFRVTEAFFGQGTRLTVV.